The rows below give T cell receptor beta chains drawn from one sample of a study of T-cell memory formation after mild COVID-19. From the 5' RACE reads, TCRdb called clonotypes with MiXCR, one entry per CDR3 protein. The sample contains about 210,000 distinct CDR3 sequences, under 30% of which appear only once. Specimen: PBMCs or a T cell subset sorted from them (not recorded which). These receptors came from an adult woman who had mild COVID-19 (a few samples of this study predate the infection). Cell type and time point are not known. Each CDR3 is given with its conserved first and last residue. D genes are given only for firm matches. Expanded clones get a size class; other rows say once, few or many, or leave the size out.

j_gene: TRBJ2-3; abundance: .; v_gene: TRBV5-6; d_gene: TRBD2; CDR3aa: CASSSKRLAGPTDTQYF; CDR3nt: TGTGCCAGCAGCTCCAAAAGGCTAGCGGGCCCCACAGATACGCAGTATTTT
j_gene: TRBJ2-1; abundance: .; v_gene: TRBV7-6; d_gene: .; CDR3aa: CASSLAGGHDEQFF; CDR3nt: TGTGCCAGCAGCTTAGCGGGGGGGCACGATGAGCAGTTCTTC
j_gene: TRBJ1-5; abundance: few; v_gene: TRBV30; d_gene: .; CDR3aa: CAWSSGGSQPQHF; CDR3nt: TGTGCCTGGAGTTCGGGGGGCTCACAGCCCCAGCATTTT
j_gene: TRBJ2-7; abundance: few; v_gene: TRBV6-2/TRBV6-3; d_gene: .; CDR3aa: CASETLPSSDEQYF; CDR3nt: TGTGCCAGTGAGACTCTCCCTAGCAGTGACGAGCAGTACTTC
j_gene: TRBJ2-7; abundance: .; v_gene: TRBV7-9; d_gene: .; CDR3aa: CASSSALNLYEQYF; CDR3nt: TGTGCCAGCAGCTCGGCCCTGAACCTATACGAGCAGTACTTC
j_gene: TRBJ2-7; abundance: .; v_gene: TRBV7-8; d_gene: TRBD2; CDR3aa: CASSSEETSGSYEQYF; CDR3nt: TGTGCCAGCAGCTCCGAGGAGACTAGCGGGAGCTACGAGCAGTACTTC
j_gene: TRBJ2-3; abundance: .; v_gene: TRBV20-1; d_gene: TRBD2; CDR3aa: CSARGLAEGLDTQYF; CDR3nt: TGCAGTGCTCGGGGACTAGCGGAGGGGTTAGATACGCAGTATTTT
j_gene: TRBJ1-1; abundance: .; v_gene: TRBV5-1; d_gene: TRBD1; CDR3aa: CASSYGDRQTNTEAFF; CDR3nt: TGCGCCAGCAGCTACGGGGACAGACAAACCAACACTGAAGCTTTCTTT
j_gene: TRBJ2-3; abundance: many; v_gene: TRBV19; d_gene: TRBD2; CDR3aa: CASSLSGRVSTDTQYF; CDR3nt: TGTGCCAGTTCTCTTAGCGGGAGAGTCAGCACAGATACGCAGTATTTT
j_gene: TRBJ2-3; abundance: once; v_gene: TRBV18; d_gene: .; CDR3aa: CASSPPYPGTQYF; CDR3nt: TGTGCCAGCTCACCACCCTACCCTGGTACGCAGTATTTT
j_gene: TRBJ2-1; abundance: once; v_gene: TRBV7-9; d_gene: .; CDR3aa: CASSFSYNGENEQFF; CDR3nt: TGTGCCAGCAGCTTCTCGTACAATGGCGAAAATGAGCAGTTCTTC
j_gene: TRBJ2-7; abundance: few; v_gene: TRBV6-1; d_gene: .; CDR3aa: CASRENAISYEQYF; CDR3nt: TGTGCCAGCAGGGAGAACGCTATCTCCTACGAGCAGTACTTC
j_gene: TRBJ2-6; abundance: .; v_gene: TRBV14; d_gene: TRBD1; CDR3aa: CASSPPYQGAFSGANVLTF; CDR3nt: TGTGCCAGCAGCCCCCCCTACCAGGGGGCCTTCTCTGGGGCCAACGTCCTGACTTTC
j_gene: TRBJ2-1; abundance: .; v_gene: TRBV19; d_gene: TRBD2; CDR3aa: CASSGLAGRKGGGEQFF; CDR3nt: TGTGCCAGCAGCGGGCTAGCGGGACGCAAGGGTGGAGGTGAGCAGTTCTTC
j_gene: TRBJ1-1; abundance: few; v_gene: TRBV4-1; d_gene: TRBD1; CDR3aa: CASSHPDRANTEAFF; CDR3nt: TGCGCCAGCAGCCACCCGGACAGGGCGAACACTGAAGCTTTCTTT
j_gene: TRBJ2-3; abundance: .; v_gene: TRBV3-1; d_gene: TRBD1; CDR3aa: CARSKGARGSTDTQYF; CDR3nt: TGTGCCCGCAGCAAGGGGGCCAGAGGCTCCACAGATACGCAGTATTTT
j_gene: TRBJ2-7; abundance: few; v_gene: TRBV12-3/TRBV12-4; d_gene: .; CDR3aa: CASSLWGTIYEQYF; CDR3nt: TGTGCCAGCAGTTTATGGGGGACCATCTACGAGCAGTACTTC
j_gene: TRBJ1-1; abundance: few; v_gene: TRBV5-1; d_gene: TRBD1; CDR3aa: CASSFTGTDEAFF; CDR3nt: TGCGCCAGCAGCTTCACCGGGACAGATGAAGCTTTCTTT
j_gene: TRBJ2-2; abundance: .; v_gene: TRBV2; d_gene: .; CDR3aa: CASSSPVGRTGELFF; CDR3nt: TGTGCCAGCAGCAGCCCGGTGGGGCGGACCGGGGAGCTGTTTTTT
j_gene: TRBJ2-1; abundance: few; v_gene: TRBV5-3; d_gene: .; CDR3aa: CARSPPPTPSSYNEQFF; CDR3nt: TGTGCCAGAAGTCCACCCCCGACCCCTAGCTCCTACAATGAGCAGTTCTTC
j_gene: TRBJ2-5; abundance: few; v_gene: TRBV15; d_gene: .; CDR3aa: CATSRSDLPPDGRQTQYF; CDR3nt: TGTGCCACCAGCAGATCTGACCTTCCCCCGGACGGCCGACAGACCCAGTACTTC
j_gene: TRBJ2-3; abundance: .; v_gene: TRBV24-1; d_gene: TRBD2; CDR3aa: CATSNSGRARAGTDTQYF; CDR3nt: TGTGCCACCAGCAATAGCGGGAGGGCCCGGGCGGGCACAGATACGCAGTATTTT
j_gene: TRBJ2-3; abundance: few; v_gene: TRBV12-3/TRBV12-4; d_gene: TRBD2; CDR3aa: CASSLAEPSTDTQYF; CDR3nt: TGTGCCAGCAGTCTAGCGGAACCTAGCACAGATACGCAGTATTTT
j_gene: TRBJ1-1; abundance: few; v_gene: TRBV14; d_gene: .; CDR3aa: CASSRDPNTEAFF; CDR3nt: TGTGCCAGCAGCCGGGACCCAAACACTGAAGCTTTCTTT
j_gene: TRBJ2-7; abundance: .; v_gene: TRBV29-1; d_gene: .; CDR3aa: CSVEGYGPNSYEQYF; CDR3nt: TGCAGCGTTGAAGGGTACGGGCCTAATTCCTACGAGCAGTACTTC
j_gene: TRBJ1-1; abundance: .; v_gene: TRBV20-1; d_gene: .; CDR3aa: CSANPGAAEAFF; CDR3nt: TGCAGTGCCAACCCTGGGGCAGCTGAAGCTTTCTTT
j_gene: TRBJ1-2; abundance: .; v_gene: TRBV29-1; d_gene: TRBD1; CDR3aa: CSVEDRQGTGYGYTF; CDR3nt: TGCAGCGTTGAAGATCGACAGGGTACGGGCTATGGCTACACCTTC
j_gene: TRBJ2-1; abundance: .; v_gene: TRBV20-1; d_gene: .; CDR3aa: CSALHWEGGNEQFF; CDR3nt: TGCAGTGCTCTACACTGGGAGGGGGGTAATGAGCAGTTCTTC
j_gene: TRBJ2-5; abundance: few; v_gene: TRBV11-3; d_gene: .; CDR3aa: CASSLLSGLAEETQYF; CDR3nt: TGTGCCAGCAGCTTACTTTCGGGACTTGCCGAAGAGACCCAGTACTTC
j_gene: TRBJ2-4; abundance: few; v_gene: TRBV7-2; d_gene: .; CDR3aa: CASSQDGLGAKNIQYF; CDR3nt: TGTGCCAGCAGCCAGGACGGCCTAGGGGCCAAAAACATTCAGTACTTC
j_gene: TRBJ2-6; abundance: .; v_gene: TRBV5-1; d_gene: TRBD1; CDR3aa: CASSLVGTGSSGANVLTF; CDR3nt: TGCGCCAGCAGCTTGGTAGGGACAGGGAGCTCTGGGGCCAACGTCCTGACTTTC
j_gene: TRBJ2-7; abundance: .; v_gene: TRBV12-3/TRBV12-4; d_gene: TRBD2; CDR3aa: CASRASGRSFYEQYF; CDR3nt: TGTGCCAGCAGGGCTAGCGGGAGAAGTTTCTACGAGCAGTACTTC
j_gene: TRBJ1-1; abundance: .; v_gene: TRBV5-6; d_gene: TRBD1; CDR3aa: CASSFGTAHQMAFF; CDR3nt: TGTGCCAGCAGCTTCGGGACAGCTCACCAAATGGCTTTCTTT
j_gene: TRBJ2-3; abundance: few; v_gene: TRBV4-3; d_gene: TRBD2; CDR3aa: CASSQEKAGGPTDTQYF; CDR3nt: TGCGCCAGCAGCCAAGAGAAGGCGGGAGGGCCGACAGATACGCAGTATTTT
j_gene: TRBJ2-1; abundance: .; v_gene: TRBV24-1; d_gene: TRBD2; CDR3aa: CATSVAGGPGEQFF; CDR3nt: TGTGCCACCAGCGTAGCGGGGGGGCCAGGTGAGCAGTTCTTC
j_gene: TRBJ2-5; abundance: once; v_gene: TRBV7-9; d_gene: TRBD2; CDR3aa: CASSPRTSGEETQYF; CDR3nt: TGTGCCAGCAGCCCCCGGACTAGCGGTGAAGAGACCCAGTACTTC
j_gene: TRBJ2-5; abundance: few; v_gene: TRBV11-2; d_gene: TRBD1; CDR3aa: CASSFGTGVETQYF; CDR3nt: TGTGCCAGCAGCTTCGGGACAGGGGTGGAGACCCAGTACTTC
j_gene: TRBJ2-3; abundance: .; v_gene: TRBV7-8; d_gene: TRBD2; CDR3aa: CASSVSGLAGTDTQYF; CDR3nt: TGTGCCAGCAGCGTTTCGGGACTAGCGGGGACAGATACGCAGTATTTT
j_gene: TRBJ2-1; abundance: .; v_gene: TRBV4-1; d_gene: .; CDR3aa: CASSQDPKDGPDYNEQFF; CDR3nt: TGCGCCAGCAGCCAAGATCCCAAGGACGGGCCTGACTACAATGAGCAGTTCTTC
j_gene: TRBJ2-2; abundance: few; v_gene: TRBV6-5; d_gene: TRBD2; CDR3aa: CATTGGGLNTGELFF; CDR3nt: TGTGCCACCACGGGAGGCGGGTTAAACACCGGGGAGCTGTTTTTT
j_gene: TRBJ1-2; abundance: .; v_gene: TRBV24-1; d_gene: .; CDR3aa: CATSDFRQAGGYTF; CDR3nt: TGTGCCACCAGTGATTTCAGACAGGCTGGTGGCTACACCTTC